These 26 T cell receptor beta chains share one sample of origin, sequenced in a study of T cells in Graves' hyperthyroidism and ophthalmopathy. From RNA transcripts, TCR beta CDR3 regions were amplified. An initial round of RT-PCR targeting the TCR CDR3 relied on the HTBI primer set. One entry per CDR3 protein results from TCRdb running MiXCR on the multiplex PCR reads. This repertoire shows some 720,000 distinct CDR3 sequences, less than 20% found once; its top ten account for roughly 8%. The sample taken for sequencing was blood. These receptor sequences come from a man between 18 and 35 years old with Graves' hyperthyroidism.

This clonotype was detected ten times or more. The J gene is TRBJ2-5, the V gene TRBV28; D might be TRBD2 (7 bases). Germline V CDR1 and CDR2: MDHEN, SYDVKM. CDR3 size: 15 residues. V was pared by 6 bases and J by 7 bases, with 21 bases between. CDR3 DNA: TGTGCCAGCAGCCTTGGAGGGGGGGAGTTCAGGACCCAGTACTTC. Amino acid sequence: CASSLGGGEFRTQYF.

This clonotype appeared a few times. The chain joins TRBV5-5 to TRBJ2-1, with D possibly TRBD2 on 5 matching bases. The CDR3 runs to 14 residues. Trimming pared 4 bases from V and 8 bases from J, leaving 16 bases between. Germline CDR1 SGHKS, CDR2 YYEKEE (reference sequence). CDR3 DNA sequence: TGTGCCAGCAGCCCCCAGGCTAGCTCCGATGAGCAGTTCTTC. Its protein is CASSPQASSDEQFF.

The chain has TRBV9 and TRBJ1-2; D is unresolved. Trimming cost V 3 bases and J 4 bases, with 16 bases left between them. Germline assignment: CDR1 SGDLS and CDR2 YYNGEE. The CDR3 totals 15 residues. CDR3 residues: CASSGLSTNRYGYTF. Written as DNA, the CDR3 is TGTGCCAGCAGCGGCCTCTCGACCAATCGCTATGGCTACACCTTC.

J is TRBJ1-5 and V is TRBV15; 8 nucleotides line up with TRBD1. The CDR3 is 15 residues long. Germline V gives CDR1 LNHNV, CDR2 YYDKDF (reference sequence). The V gene end was trimmed by 4 bases and the J gene end by 6 bases; junction bases not matched to a gene: 8. CDR3 sequence reads: CATSTRTGGSQPQHF. Written as DNA, the CDR3 is TGTGCCACCAGCACCAGAACAGGGGGAAGTCAGCCCCAGCATTTT.

V usage is TRBV6-5 and J usage is TRBJ1-5, with unresolved D. In germline, CDR1 is MNHEY, CDR2 SVGAGI. This CDR3 is built from 17 residues. The V gene lost 0 bases and the J gene lost 3 bases, with 15 bases spanning the gap. CDR3 in amino acids: CASSYSLGSHYNQPQHF. In nucleotides, the CDR3 is TGTGCCAGCAGTTACTCCTTGGGGAGCCATTACAATCAGCCCCAGCATTTT.

This clonotype came up many times. The chain is built from TRBV7-2 and TRBJ2-3, with D tentatively TRBD2 (5 bases). This CDR3 region has 14 residues. V gave up 5 bases and J gave up 1 base, with 10 bases separating them. Germline lookup yields CDR1 SGHTA and CDR2 FQGNSA. The CDR3 loop is CASSKTRGTDTQYF. Written as DNA, the CDR3 is TGTGCCAGCAGCAAGACGAGGGGCACAGATACGCAGTATTTT.

This clonotype was recorded at least ten times. The CDR3 here is CASSERASVYEQYF. CDR3 sequence (DNA): TGTGCCAGCAGTGAACGGGCTAGCGTCTACGAGCAGTACTTC. The chain links TRBV2 to TRBJ2-7, with D perhaps matching TRBD2 (6 bases). The germline CDR1 and CDR2 sequences are SNHLY and FYNNEI. The CDR3 has 14 amino acids. The V gene lost 2 bases and the J gene lost 3 bases, with 11 bases spanning the gap.

This clonotype was counted many times. This chain joins TRBV11-1 and TRBJ2-2; D not certain. This CDR3 has 11 residues. V lost 6 bases, J lost 5 bases, and 4 bases lay in between. Looked up from germline, CDR1 is SGHAT and CDR2 is FQDESV (reference sequence). CDR3 nucleotides: TGTGCCAGCAGAAGTACCGGGGAGCTGTTTTTT. This sequence encodes CASRSTGELFF.

This clonotype was counted a few times. The chain is built from TRBV6-6 and TRBJ1-5; unclear D gene. This CDR3 has 15 residues. Per the germline V gene, CDR1 is MNHNY and CDR2 is SVGAGI (reference sequence). Between the trimmed V and J ends, which lost 0 bases and 2 bases, there was a span of 8 bases. The CDR3 DNA reads TGTGCCAGCAGTTACTCGAGGAGCGGCAATCAGCCCCAGCATTTT. This translates into CASSYSRSGNQPQHF.

This clonotype has just a few counts. This chain uses TRBV7-2 with TRBJ1-2; no clear D. V was cut by 4 bases and J by 6 bases, with 18 bases left in between. Germline assignment: CDR1 SGHTA and CDR2 FQGNSA. This CDR3 has 15 residues. CDR3: CASSSNRITYHGYTF. The DNA for the CDR3 is TGTGCCAGCAGCTCTAACAGAATCACCTATCATGGCTACACCTTC.

This clonotype was detected ten times or more. The V gene is TRBV29-1, the J gene TRBJ1-1; D is possibly TRBD1 (5 bases). The CDR3 is 13 amino acids. Looked up from germline, CDR1 is SQVTM and CDR2 is ANQGSEA. V gave up 4 bases and J gave up 5 bases, with 14 bases separating them. CDR3: CSVGVGGATEAFF. The CDR3 DNA sequence: TGCAGCGTTGGGGTCGGAGGGGCTACTGAAGCTTTCTTT. Filled out from reference TRBV29-1 and TRBJ1-1, the complete variable domain reads SAVISQKPSRDICQRGTSLTIQCQVDSQVTMMFWYRQQPGQSLTLIATANQGSEATYESGFVIDKFPISRPNLTFSTLTVSNMSPEDSSIYLCSVGVGGATEAFFGQGTRLTVV.

This clonotype was detected only a few times. The V gene is TRBV19, the J gene TRBJ2-3; no reliable D call. Trimming took 8 bases from V and 2 from J, leaving 11 bases between them. Germline V gene lookup returns CDR1 LNHDA and CDR2 SQIVND (reference sequence). This CDR3 has 13 amino acids. CDR3 coding DNA: TGTGCCAGTTCCGGGCGCTACACAGATACGCAGTATTTT. It is translated as CASSGRYTDTQYF.

This clonotype has a count of ten or more. This sequence joins TRBV28 and TRBJ2-7; D is unclear. Deletions cut 3 bases from V and 4 bases from J, with 7 bases between. The CDR3 sequence is 12 residues long. Germline V lookup: CDR1 MDHEN, CDR2 SYDVKM. CDR3 in DNA: TGTGCCAGCAGTTTTAGAACTTACGAGCAGTACTTC. This encodes CASSFRTYEQYF.

This clonotype showed up just a few times. The chain combines TRBV15 with TRBJ2-5; D remains unclear. Germline V lookup: CDR1 LNHNV, CDR2 YYDKDF (reference sequence). V was shortened by 1 base and J by 3 bases, with 9 bases between the two germline ends. This CDR3 spans 14 amino acids. For the CDR3, the DNA is TGTGCCACCAGCAGAGGGCTAGTCAAAGAGACCCAGTACTTC. Protein: CATSRGLVKETQYF.

Ten or more counts support this clonotype. The chain links TRBV28 to TRBJ2-1; a possible D gene is TRBD1 (6 bases). This CDR3 has 12 amino acids. Trimming stripped 5 bases from V and 9 bases from J, with 11 bases between. The germline gives CDR1 MDHEN, CDR2 SYDVKM. CDR3 coding DNA: TGTGCCAGCAGTGTACAGGGAACTGAGCAGTTCTTC. This sequence encodes CASSVQGTEQFF.

This clonotype was detected only a few times. The DNA for the CDR3 is TGTGCCATCAGCCCCGGGACAGGGAGCTCCTACGAGCAGTACTTC. Protein product: CAISPGTGSSYEQYF. The chain recombines TRBV10-3 with TRBJ2-7; TRBD1 matches 9 bases. The CDR3 runs to 15 residues. With V trimmed by 6 bases and J by 0 bases, 6 bases remained unmatched. Germline V gene data show CDR1 as ENHRY and CDR2 as SYGVKD.

The V gene is TRBV19, the J gene TRBJ2-5, with D unresolved. V shed 3 bases and J shed 0 bases, with 8 bases lying between them. CDR3 length equals 14 residues. The germline V gene has CDR1 LNHDA and CDR2 SQIVND (reference sequence). The CDR3 bases are TGTGCCAGTAGTATGGACCTCTACCAAGAGACCCAGTACTTC. Encoded protein: CASSMDLYQETQYF.

The chain couples TRBV7-9 to TRBJ2-7, with a weak D call TRBD2 (6 bases). This CDR3 region has 15 residues. Germline loops: CDR1 SEHNR, CDR2 FQNEAQ (reference sequence). Deletions cut 5 bases from V and 5 bases from J, with 19 bases between. The CDR3: CASSHPAEGINEQYF. DNA of the CDR3: TGTGCCAGCAGCCACCCGGCGGAGGGGATAAACGAGCAGTACTTC.

This clonotype was detected once. The chain uses TRBV18 and TRBJ1-1, with a tentative D call TRBD1 (5 bases). The V gene lost 0 bases and the J gene lost 5 bases, with 16 bases spanning the gap. CDR3 length equals 16 residues. The germline gives CDR1 KGHSH, CDR2 LQKENI. CDR3 region: CASSPPGARKRTEAFF. DNA of the CDR3: TGTGCCAGCTCACCACCAGGGGCTCGCAAGAGAACTGAAGCTTTCTTT.

This clonotype was counted ten times or more. The V and J genes are TRBV12-5 and TRBJ2-1; possibly TRBD1 for D (6 bases). The CDR3 is 13 amino acids. V gave up 3 bases and J gave up 4 bases, with 7 bases separating them. CDR1 LGHNT and CDR2 FRNRAP come from the germline V gene. The CDR3 sequence: CASGFDRYNEQFF. The CDR3 DNA is TGTGCTAGTGGTTTTGACAGGTACAATGAGCAGTTCTTC. Together with reference TRBV12-5 and TRBJ2-1, the CDR3 gives the full variable domain: DARVTQTPRHKVTEMGQEVTMRCQPILGHNTVFWYRQTMMQGLELLAYFRNRAPLDDSGMPKDRFSAEMPDATLATLKIQPSEPRDSAVYFCASGFDRYNEQFFGPGTRLTVL.

There are many counts of this clonotype. This chain uses TRBV12-5 with TRBJ1-1; D uncertain. V was cut by 3 bases and J by 2 bases, with 7 bases left in between. The CDR3 has 13 amino acids. The V gene's germline CDR1 is LGHNT and CDR2 FRNRAP. The CDR3 reads CASGFSENTEAFF. CDR3 bases: TGTGCTAGTGGTTTCTCGGAAAACACTGAAGCTTTCTTT.

This clonotype was seen ten or more times. The rearrangement links TRBV10-2 to TRBJ2-4, with 7 positions matching TRBD1. CDR1 is WSHSY, CDR2 SAAADI, per germline. The J segment lost 7 bases and the V segment lost 6 bases, leaving 3 bases of the junction unmatched. CDR3 length: 12 residues. This CDR3 is CASRGTENIQYF. DNA for the CDR3: TGCGCCAGCAGAGGGACAGAGAACATTCAGTACTTC.

The V and J genes are TRBV9 and TRBJ2-5; 11 bases align to TRBD2. Per germline, CDR1 SGDLS and CDR2 YYNGEE. Losses at the gene ends were 0 bases for V and 8 bases for J; bases not matched to a gene: 6. The CDR3 spans 15 residues. The CDR3, as DNA: TGTGCCAGCAGCGTAGGAACTAGCGGGGGACTTACCCAGTACTTC. Translating gives CASSVGTSGGLTQYF.

About this clonotype: This may be a read error, as it is one base from a much larger clone. CDR3: CASSLKPPTSGGTYEQCF. DNA of the CDR3: TGTGCCAGCAGTTTAAAGCCCCCAACTAGCGGGGGCACCTACGAGCAGTGCTTC. The V call is TRBV27, the J call TRBJ2-7; 11 bases line up with TRBD2. The CDR3 spans 18 residues. Germline V CDR1 and CDR2: MNHEY, SMNVEV (reference sequence).

This clonotype has a count of ten or more. The chain carries TRBV20-1 and TRBJ2-3, with a possible D match to TRBD1 (6 bases). The CDR3 extends over 14 amino acids. Looked up from germline, CDR1 is DFQATT and CDR2 is SNEGSKA (reference sequence). The V gene lost 7 bases and the J gene lost 1 base, with 15 bases spanning the gap. CDR3 sequence reads: CSVRMGHRTDTQYF. The CDR3, as DNA: TGCAGTGTTAGGATGGGACACCGCACAGATACGCAGTATTTT.

This clonotype was observed at least ten times. DNA for the CDR3: TGTGCCAGCAGCCCCCGAGGTAGCGGGAGCGGGAACATTCAGTACTTC. Residues: CASSPRGSGSGNIQYF. This chain joins TRBV11-1 and TRBJ2-4, with 9 bases aligning to TRBD2. Germline V gene data show CDR1 as SGHAT and CDR2 as FQDESV (reference sequence). This CDR3 spans 16 amino acids. V shed 5 bases, J shed 7 bases, and the junction held 12 bases outside the gene matches.